A selection of T cell receptor beta chains follows, all from one sample in a study of blood T cells in healthy people across ages. TCRdb independently ran MiXCR on the 5' RACE reads; one entry per CDR3 protein. The table records 2 million or so distinct CDR3 sequences, roughly 50% of them present only once. Sequencing was performed on blood. The source is a woman aged 40 to 50 in good health. Each CDR3 is given with its conserved first and last residue. Size values are once, few and many counts, or a class for expanded clones, and some rows have none.

v_call: TRBV28; clone_size: -; cdr3_length: 14; j_call: TRBJ2-7; cdr3_aa: CASSRGGGAYEQYF
v_call: TRBV27; clone_size: few; cdr3_length: 13; j_call: -; cdr3_aa: CASSPGQVGTQYF
v_call: TRBV20-1; clone_size: once; cdr3_length: 15; j_call: TRBJ2-3; cdr3_aa: CSARGRKGRTDTQYF
v_call: TRBV6-1; clone_size: -; cdr3_length: 12; j_call: TRBJ2-1; cdr3_aa: CASSEARGEQFF
v_call: TRBV29-1; clone_size: -; cdr3_length: 11; j_call: TRBJ1-2; cdr3_aa: CSVRTLSSYTF
v_call: TRBV12-3/TRBV12-4; clone_size: -; cdr3_length: 14; j_call: TRBJ1-1; cdr3_aa: CASSLVRTGQEAFF
v_call: TRBV5-1; clone_size: -; cdr3_length: 14; j_call: TRBJ2-4; cdr3_aa: CASSAGSGSNIQYF
v_call: TRBV24-1; clone_size: once; cdr3_length: 17; j_call: TRBJ2-5; cdr3_aa: CATSDPASGGIQETQYF
v_call: TRBV4-2; clone_size: -; cdr3_length: 17; j_call: TRBJ2-5; cdr3_aa: CASSQALAGGKGETQYF
v_call: TRBV7-2; clone_size: -; cdr3_length: 16; j_call: TRBJ2-1; cdr3_aa: CASSLNRGPTYNEQFF
v_call: TRBV6-5; clone_size: -; cdr3_length: 13; j_call: TRBJ1-1; cdr3_aa: CASSEPQAFEAFF
v_call: TRBV29-1; clone_size: -; cdr3_length: 11; j_call: TRBJ1-2; cdr3_aa: CSYTENYGYTF
v_call: TRBV29-1; clone_size: few; cdr3_length: 14; j_call: TRBJ1-2; cdr3_aa: CSVERLFPTRGYTF
v_call: TRBV5-1; clone_size: -; cdr3_length: 14; j_call: TRBJ2-5; cdr3_aa: CASSLGQSEETQYF
v_call: TRBV6-2/TRBV6-3; clone_size: few; cdr3_length: 15; j_call: TRBJ2-1; cdr3_aa: CASSYQQRPLLEQFF
v_call: TRBV7-2; clone_size: few; cdr3_length: 13; j_call: TRBJ1-2; cdr3_aa: CASSLDQYYGYTF
v_call: TRBV29-1; clone_size: few; cdr3_length: 13; j_call: TRBJ2-1; cdr3_aa: CSVVRVGGHEQFF
v_call: TRBV6-6; clone_size: few; cdr3_length: 16; j_call: TRBJ2-6; cdr3_aa: CASIHRGDSGANVLTF
v_call: TRBV27; clone_size: -; cdr3_length: 16; j_call: TRBJ2-5; cdr3_aa: CASSPLWTQYQETQYF
v_call: TRBV7-9; clone_size: -; cdr3_length: 16; j_call: TRBJ2-3; cdr3_aa: CASSLGGGGRSDTQYF
v_call: TRBV20-1; clone_size: few; cdr3_length: 12; j_call: TRBJ2-7; cdr3_aa: CSARVGYYEQYF
v_call: TRBV7-8; clone_size: -; cdr3_length: 17; j_call: TRBJ1-2; cdr3_aa: CASSSLRDTDTNYGYTF
v_call: TRBV20-1; clone_size: -; cdr3_length: 15; j_call: -; cdr3_aa: CSAPARAGGAETQYF
v_call: TRBV7-2; clone_size: many; cdr3_length: 13; j_call: TRBJ1-1; cdr3_aa: CASSQGPNTEAFF
v_call: TRBV9; clone_size: -; cdr3_length: 15; j_call: TRBJ1-1; cdr3_aa: CASSVGRVMNTEAFF
v_call: TRBV20-1; clone_size: -; cdr3_length: 15; j_call: TRBJ2-3; cdr3_aa: CSAGRGAGGTDTQYF
v_call: TRBV29-1; clone_size: -; cdr3_length: 14; j_call: TRBJ2-1; cdr3_aa: CSVEGTESYNEQLF
v_call: TRBV7-2; clone_size: -; cdr3_length: 15; j_call: TRBJ2-2; cdr3_aa: CASSPWTGNTGELFF
v_call: TRBV12-3/TRBV12-4; clone_size: -; cdr3_length: 14; j_call: TRBJ1-6; cdr3_aa: CASSFGTPNSPLHF
v_call: TRBV20-1; clone_size: few; cdr3_length: 15; j_call: TRBJ1-6; cdr3_aa: CSAIPGQGYNSPLHF
v_call: TRBV7-2; clone_size: -; cdr3_length: 10; j_call: TRBJ2-3; cdr3_aa: CASSADGGYF
v_call: TRBV5-1; clone_size: few; cdr3_length: 14; j_call: TRBJ2-4; cdr3_aa: CASSFGATGNIQYF
v_call: TRBV27; clone_size: once; cdr3_length: 15; j_call: TRBJ2-3; cdr3_aa: CASSLNRERTDTRYF
v_call: TRBV18; clone_size: -; cdr3_length: 15; j_call: TRBJ2-3; cdr3_aa: CASSLRSRATDTQYF
v_call: TRBV11-2; clone_size: -; cdr3_length: 12; j_call: TRBJ2-3; cdr3_aa: CASSKVTDTQYF
v_call: TRBV5-1; clone_size: -; cdr3_length: 11; j_call: TRBJ2-7; cdr3_aa: CASGQADEQYF
v_call: TRBV6-6; clone_size: -; cdr3_length: 16; j_call: TRBJ2-1; cdr3_aa: CASSPGTGGTYNEQFF
v_call: TRBV3-1; clone_size: few; cdr3_length: 14; j_call: TRBJ1-2; cdr3_aa: CASSPRGLMRGYTF
v_call: TRBV12-5; clone_size: -; cdr3_length: 17; j_call: -; cdr3_aa: CASGLFTGLGPRETQYF